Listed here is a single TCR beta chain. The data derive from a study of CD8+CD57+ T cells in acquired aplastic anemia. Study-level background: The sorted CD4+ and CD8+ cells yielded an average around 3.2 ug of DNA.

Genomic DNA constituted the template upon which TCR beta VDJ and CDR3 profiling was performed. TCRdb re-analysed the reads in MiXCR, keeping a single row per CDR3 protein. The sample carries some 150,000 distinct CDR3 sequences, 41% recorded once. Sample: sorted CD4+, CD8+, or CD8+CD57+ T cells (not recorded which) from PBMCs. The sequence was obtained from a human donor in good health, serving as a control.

As DNA, the CDR3 is TGTGCCTTTTCCCTAGAGACAGGGGGACGTGGCTACACCTTC. This codes for CAFSLETGGRGYTF. V gene TRBV30 combines with J gene TRBJ1-2; 9 positions match TRBD1. The CDR3 runs 14 residues. Germline CDR1 and CDR2: GTSNPN and SVGIG (reference sequence). The trim removed 7 bases at V and 7 bases at J, leaving 13 bases unmatched.